This paragraph reports one T cell receptor (beta chain). The record originates from a study of identical twins. From the 5' RACE reads, TCRdb called clonotypes with MiXCR, one entry per CDR3 protein. This table has approximately 890,000 distinct CDR3 sequences, 12% appearing once. With 3 bases removed from V and 8 bases from J, the gap between germline ends came to 16 bases. The CDR3 consists of 13 residues. Germline values: CDR1 SQVTM, CDR2 ANQGSEA. These data were also reused for a study on yellow fever vaccine responses in identical twins.

Sample: PBMCs. The clonotype originates from a woman between 18 and 30 years old in good health. The rearrangement links TRBV29-1 to TRBJ1-1; no firm D call. The CDR3 nucleotides are TGCAGCGTTGAGTGGCCCCACGAGGAGGAAGCTTTCTTT. It is translated as CSVEWPHEEEAFF.